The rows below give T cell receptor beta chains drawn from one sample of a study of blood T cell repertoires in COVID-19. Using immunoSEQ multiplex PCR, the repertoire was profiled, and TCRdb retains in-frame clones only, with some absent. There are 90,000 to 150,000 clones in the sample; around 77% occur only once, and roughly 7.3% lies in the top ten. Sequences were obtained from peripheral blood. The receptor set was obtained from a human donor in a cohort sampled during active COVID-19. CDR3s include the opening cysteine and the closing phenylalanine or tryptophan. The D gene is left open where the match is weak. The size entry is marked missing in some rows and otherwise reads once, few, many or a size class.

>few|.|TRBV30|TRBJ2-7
TGTGCCTGCAAACAGGACCCCCTCTCCTACGAGCAGTACTTC
CACKQDPLSYEQYF
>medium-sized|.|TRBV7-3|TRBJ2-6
TGTGCCAGCAGCTCCCTAAGCTCTGGGGCCAACGTCCTGACTTTC
CASSSLSSGANVLTF
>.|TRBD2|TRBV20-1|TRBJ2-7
TGCAGTGCTAGTGTGGGCGGGGGCTACGAGCAGTACTTC
CSASVGGGYEQYF
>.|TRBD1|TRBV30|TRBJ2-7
TGTGCCTGGAACGGACAGGGGGGTTCCTACGAGCAGTACTTC
CAWNGQGGSYEQYF
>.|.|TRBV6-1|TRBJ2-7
TGTGCCAGCAGTGAAGAGCCGTTCACCTACGAGCAGTACTTC
CASSEEPFTYEQYF
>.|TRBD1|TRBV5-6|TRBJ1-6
TGTGCCAGCAGCTTGCCCGGGACAGGGACTTCACCCCTCCACTTT
CASSLPGTGTSPLHF
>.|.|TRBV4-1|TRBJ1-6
TGCGCCAGCAGCGACGTTGGACAGTTCGATAATTCACCCCTCCACTTT
CASSDVGQFDNSPLHF
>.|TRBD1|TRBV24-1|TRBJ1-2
TGTGCCACCAGTGGTACCCTTGGAGGCAGGGGGTTATATGGCTACACCTTC
CATSGTLGGRGLYGYTF
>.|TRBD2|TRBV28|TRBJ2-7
TGTGCCAGCGCCCGGACTAGCTCAGACTACGAGCAGTACTTC
CASARTSSDYEQYF
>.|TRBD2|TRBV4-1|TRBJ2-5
TGCGCCAGCAGCCCTACTAGCGGGAGGGCCGGCAATACCCAGTACTTC
CASSPTSGRAGNTQYF
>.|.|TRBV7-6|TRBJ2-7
TGTGCCAGCAGCTTAGAGACCAGACAGTACCCCTCCTACGAGCAGTACTTC
CASSLETRQYPSYEQYF
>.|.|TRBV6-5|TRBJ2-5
TGTGCCAGCAGTTACTCTGGCCCCTACCAAGAGACCCAGTACTTC
CASSYSGPYQETQYF
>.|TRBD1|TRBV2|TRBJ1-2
TGTGCCAGCAGTGAAGGACAGGGGATCGGTGGCTACACCTTC
CASSEGQGIGGYTF
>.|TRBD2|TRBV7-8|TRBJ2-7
TGTGCCAGCAGCTTAGACCCGTTTAGCGGGAGTTCCGAGCAGTACTTC
CASSLDPFSGSSEQYF
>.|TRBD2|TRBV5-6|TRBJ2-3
TGTGCCAGCAGCTTCAGGCTAGCGGGCTTGGTCACAGATACGCAGTATTTT
CASSFRLAGLVTDTQYF
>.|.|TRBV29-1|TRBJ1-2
TGCAGCGTTGGGAAACTACCCTATGGCTACACCTTC
CSVGKLPYGYTF
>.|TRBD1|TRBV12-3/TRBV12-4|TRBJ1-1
TGTGCCAGCAGCGCAGGGGGCACTGAAGCTTTCTTT
CASSAGGTEAFF
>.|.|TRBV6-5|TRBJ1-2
TGTGCCAGCAGCCGACATAAGTCTAACTATGGCTACACCTTC
CASSRHKSNYGYTF
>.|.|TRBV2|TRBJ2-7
TGTGCCAGCAGTGAAGCCCTCCGGGTCTTTTACGAGCAGTACTTC
CASSEALRVFYEQYF
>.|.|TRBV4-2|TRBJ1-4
TGTGCCAGCAGCCAATTTAACAGGGCTCTCGGGGAACTGTTTTTT
CASSQFNRALGELFF
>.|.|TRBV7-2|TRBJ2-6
TGTGCCAGCCTCCTCCGCGGGATAAGCTCTGGGGCCAACGTCCTGACTTTC
CASLLRGISSGANVLTF
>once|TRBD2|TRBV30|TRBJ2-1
TGTGCCTGGAGTGTAGGCGGGGGGGGGCATGAGCAGTTCTTC
CAWSVGGGGHEQFF
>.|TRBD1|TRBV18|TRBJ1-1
TGTGCCAGCTCCTCGCCAGGCAGGGGGGCGAACACTGAAGCTTTCTTT
CASSSPGRGANTEAFF
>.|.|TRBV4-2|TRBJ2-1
TGTGCCAGCAGCCAAGCTCCACAGGGCAGCTACAATGAGCAGTTCTTC
CASSQAPQGSYNEQFF
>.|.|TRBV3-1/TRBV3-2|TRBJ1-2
TGTGCCAGCAGCTCCCGACAGGCATTCTATGGCTACACCTTC
CASSSRQAFYGYTF
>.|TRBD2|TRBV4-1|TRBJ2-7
TGCGCCAGCAGCCCACCGGGACTAGCGGGCAACGAGCAGTACTTC
CASSPPGLAGNEQYF
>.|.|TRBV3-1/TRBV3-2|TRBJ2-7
TGTGCCAGCAGCCAAGTGGCGGGCCCAAATTCCTACGAGCAGTACTTC
CASSQVAGPNSYEQYF
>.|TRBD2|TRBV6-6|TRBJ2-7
TGTGCCAGCAGTGACTCACCATTGGGACTAAGATACGAGCAGTACTTC
CASSDSPLGLRYEQYF
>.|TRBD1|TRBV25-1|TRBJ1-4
TGTGCCAGCAGTGAGGACAGGGGGGACGAAAAACTGTTTTTT
CASSEDRGDEKLFF
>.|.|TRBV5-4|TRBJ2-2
TGTGCCAGCAGGGGCATTACCGGGGAGCTGTTTTTT
CASRGITGELFF
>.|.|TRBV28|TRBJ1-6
TGTGCCAGCACCTCTGGAGTAGGTTGGTCACCCCTCCACTTT
CASTSGVGWSPLHF
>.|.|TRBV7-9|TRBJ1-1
TGTGCCAGCAGCACAGCTACGTTTCAGGGAGGCAACACTGAAGCTTTCTTT
CASSTATFQGGNTEAFF
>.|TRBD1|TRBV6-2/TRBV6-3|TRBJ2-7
TGTGCCAGCAGTTACGGGACAGTTTACGAGCAGTACTTC
CASSYGTVYEQYF
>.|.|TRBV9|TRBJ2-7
TGTGCCAGCAGCGTAGTCCCTGACACCTACGAGCAGTACTTC
CASSVVPDTYEQYF
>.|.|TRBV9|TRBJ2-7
TGTGCCAGCAGCGTAGGCGTTAGCGGATCCTACGAGCAGTACTTC
CASSVGVSGSYEQYF
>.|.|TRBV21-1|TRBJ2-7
TGTGCCAGCAGCAAAGGGCACAGGGGTCGGAGCGAGCAGTACTTC
CASSKGHRGRSEQYF
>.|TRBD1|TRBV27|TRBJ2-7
TGTGCCAGCAGTTTAGGTACAGGGGTTGTCGACGAGCAGTACTTC
CASSLGTGVVDEQYF
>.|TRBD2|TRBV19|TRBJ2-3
TGTGCCAGTAGTCCCCGACCAAGAGCGGGAGAAGACACAGATACGCAGTATTTT
CASSPRPRAGEDTDTQYF
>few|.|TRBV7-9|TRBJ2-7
TGTGCCAGCAGCCCTGGTCGGGGGAACGAGCAGTACTTC
CASSPGRGNEQYF
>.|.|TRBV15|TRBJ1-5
TGTGCCACCAGCAGAGGTGACAGTATAAATCAGCCCCAGCATTTT
CATSRGDSINQPQHF
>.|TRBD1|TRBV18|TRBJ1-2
TGTGCCAGCTCCCCCACAGGGGACGAGACCTACACCTTC
CASSPTGDETYTF
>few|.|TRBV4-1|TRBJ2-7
TGCGCCAGCAGCCAGGCGACGGGGGACTTCTACGAGCAGTACTTC
CASSQATGDFYEQYF
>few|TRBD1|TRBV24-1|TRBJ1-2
TGTGCCACCAGTGATTCAGGGGGCTATGGCTACACCTTC
CATSDSGGYGYTF
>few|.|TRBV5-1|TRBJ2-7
TGCGCCAGCAGCTCGGACAGTTTCTCCTACGAGCAGTACTTC
CASSSDSFSYEQYF
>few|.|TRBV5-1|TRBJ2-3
TGCGCCAGCAGCGGAGGACTTCCCACCCTCACAGATACGCAGTATTTT
CASSGGLPTLTDTQYF
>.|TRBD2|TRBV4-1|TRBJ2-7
TGCGCCAGCAGCCAATACCTAGCGGGAGGGCCAGGCGAGCAGTACTTC
CASSQYLAGGPGEQYF
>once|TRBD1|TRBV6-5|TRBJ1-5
TGTGCCACGCACCAGCTACAGGGGGCTGATCAGCCCCAGCATTTT
CATHQLQGADQPQHF
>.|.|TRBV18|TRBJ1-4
TGTGCCAGCTCACCAAGCGGTGAAAAACTGTTTTTT
CASSPSGEKLFF
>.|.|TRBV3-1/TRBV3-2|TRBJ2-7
TGTGCCAGCAGCCAAGGGAGCGAGCAGTACTTC
CASSQGSEQYF
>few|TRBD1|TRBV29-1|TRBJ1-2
TGCAGCGTTGAACCCGGGGACAGACCTTATGGCTACACCTTC
CSVEPGDRPYGYTF
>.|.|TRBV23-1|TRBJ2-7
TGCGCCAGCAGCGGGCGGGGACCCTACGAGCAGTACTTC
CASSGRGPYEQYF
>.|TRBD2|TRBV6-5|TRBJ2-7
TGTGCCAGCAGTTACTCGTCTAGCGGGAGTGGCGAGCAGTACTTC
CASSYSSSGSGEQYF
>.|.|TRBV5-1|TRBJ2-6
TGCGCCAGCAGCCACGGACAGACCTCTGGGGCCAACGTCCTGACTTTC
CASSHGQTSGANVLTF
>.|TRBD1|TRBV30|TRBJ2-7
TGTGCCTGGAGTTTGAAGGGGGCCTCCTACGAGCAGTACTTC
CAWSLKGASYEQYF
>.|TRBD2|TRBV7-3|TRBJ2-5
TGTGCCAGCAGCTCGGGACTAGCGGGGGCCCAAGAGACCCAGTACTTC
CASSSGLAGAQETQYF
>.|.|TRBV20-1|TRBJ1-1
TGCAGTGCTAGGGCGGCCCCTCGGGTTTTCTTT
CSARAAPRVFF